The following is a TCR beta chain sequence with its context. This CDR3 region has 13 residues. Losses at the gene ends were 6 bases for V and 4 bases for J; bases not matched to a gene: 4. Germline lookup yields CDR1 LGHDT and CDR2 YNNKEL (reference sequence). These data are taken from a study of blood T cell repertoires in COVID-19. Study summary: T cells, B-cell-depleted T cells, or PBMCs supplied cDNA or gDNA.

Sequencing used immunoSEQ multiplex PCR; TCRdb keeps in-frame clones, though not all of them. Of some 180,000 clones listed, around 80% were seen once; the top ten hold 6.5% to 9%. Seattle patients were enrolled while actively infected and followed longitudinally. The specimen was peripheral blood. The chain uses TRBV3-1 (or the pseudogene TRBV3-2) and TRBJ1-1, with TRBD1 identical over 8 bases. This receptor was taken from a woman aged 40-49 years with COVID-19, enrolled during active disease. The CDR3 loop reads CASRTGDRTEAFF. CDR3 bases: TGTGCCAGCAGGACAGGGGATCGCACTGAAGCTTTCTTT.